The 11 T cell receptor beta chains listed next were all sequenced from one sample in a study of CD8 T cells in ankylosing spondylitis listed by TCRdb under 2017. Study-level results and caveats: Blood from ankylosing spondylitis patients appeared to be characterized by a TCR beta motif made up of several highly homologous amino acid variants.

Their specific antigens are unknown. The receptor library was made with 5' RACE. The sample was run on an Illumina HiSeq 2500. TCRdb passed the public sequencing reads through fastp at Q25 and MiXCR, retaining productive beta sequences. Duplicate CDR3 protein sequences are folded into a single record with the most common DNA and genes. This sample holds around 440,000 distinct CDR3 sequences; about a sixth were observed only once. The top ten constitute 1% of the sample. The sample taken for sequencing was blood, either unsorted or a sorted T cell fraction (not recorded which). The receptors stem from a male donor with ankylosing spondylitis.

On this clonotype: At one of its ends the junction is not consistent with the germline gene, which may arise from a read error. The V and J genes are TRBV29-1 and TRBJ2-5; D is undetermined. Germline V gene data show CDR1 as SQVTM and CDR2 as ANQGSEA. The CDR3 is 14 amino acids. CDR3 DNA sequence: TGCAGCGTCCCCAAGGGTGGTGCTGGTGAGAGCCAGTACTTC. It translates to CSVPKGGAGESQYF.

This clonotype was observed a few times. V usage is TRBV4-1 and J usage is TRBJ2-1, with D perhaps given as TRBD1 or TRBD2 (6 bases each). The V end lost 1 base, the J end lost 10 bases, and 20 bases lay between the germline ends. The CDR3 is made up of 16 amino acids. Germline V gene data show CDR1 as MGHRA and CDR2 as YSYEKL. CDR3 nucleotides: TGCGCCAGCAGCCAAGCTCCGGGACAACTAGCAGGGGAGCAGTTCTTC. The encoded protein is CASSQAPGQLAGEQFF.

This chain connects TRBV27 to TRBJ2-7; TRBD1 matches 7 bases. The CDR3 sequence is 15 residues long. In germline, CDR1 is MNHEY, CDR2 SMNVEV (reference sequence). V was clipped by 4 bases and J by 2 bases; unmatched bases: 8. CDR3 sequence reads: CASSSPRGQTYEQYF. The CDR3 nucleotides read TGTGCCAGCAGTTCGCCCCGGGGACAGACCTACGAGCAGTACTTC.

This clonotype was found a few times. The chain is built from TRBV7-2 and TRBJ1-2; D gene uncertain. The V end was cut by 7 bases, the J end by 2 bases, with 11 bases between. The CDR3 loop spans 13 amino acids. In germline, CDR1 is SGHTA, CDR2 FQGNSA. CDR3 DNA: TGTGCCAGCACCATCCGGACCAACTATGGCTACACCTTC. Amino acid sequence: CASTIRTNYGYTF.

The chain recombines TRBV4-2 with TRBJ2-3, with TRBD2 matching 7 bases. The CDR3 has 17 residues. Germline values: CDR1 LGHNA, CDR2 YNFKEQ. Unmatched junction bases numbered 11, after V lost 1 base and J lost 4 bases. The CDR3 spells CASSQVVLTGGADTQYF. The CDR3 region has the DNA TGTGCCAGCAGCCAAGTTGTCTTAACGGGGGGTGCAGATACGCAGTATTTT.

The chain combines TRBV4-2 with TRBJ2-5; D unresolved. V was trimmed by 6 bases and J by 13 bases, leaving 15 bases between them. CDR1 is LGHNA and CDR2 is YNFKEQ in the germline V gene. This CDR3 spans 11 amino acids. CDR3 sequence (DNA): TGTGCCAGCAGTCAAAACGGGCAGCGGTACTTC. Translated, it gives CASSQNGQRYF.

CDR3 residues: CASSLDPGSGYTF. The CDR3 DNA is TGTGCCAGCAGCTTAGATCCGGGGTCCGGCTACACCTTC. V is TRBV7-9 and J is TRBJ1-2; D is uncertain. V shed 1 base and J shed 8 bases, with 11 bases lying between them. CDR3 length equals 13 residues. Germline loops: CDR1 SEHNR, CDR2 FQNEAQ (reference sequence).

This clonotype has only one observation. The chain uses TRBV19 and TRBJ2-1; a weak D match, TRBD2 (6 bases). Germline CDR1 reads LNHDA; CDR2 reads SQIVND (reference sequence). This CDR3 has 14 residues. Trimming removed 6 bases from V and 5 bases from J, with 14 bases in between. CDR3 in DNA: TGTGCCAGTAGGGTGGACTACCTAAACAATGAGCAGTTCTTC. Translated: CASRVDYLNNEQFF.

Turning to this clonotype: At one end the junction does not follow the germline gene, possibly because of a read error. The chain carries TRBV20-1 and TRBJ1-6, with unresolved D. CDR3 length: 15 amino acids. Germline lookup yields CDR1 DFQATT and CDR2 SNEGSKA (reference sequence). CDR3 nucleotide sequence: TGCAGTGCTAGAGATCCAACAGTATATAATTCACCCCTCTACTTT. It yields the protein CSARDPTVYNSPLYF.

CDR3 in amino acids: CASSVSGTTRREQYF. The CDR3 DNA reads as TGTGCCAGCAGCGTTTCCGGGACAACCCGGCGCGAGCAGTACTTC. This rearrangement joins TRBV5-8 to TRBJ2-7; tentative D call: TRBD1 (6 bases). The CDR3 length is 15 residues. With 4 bases removed from V and 6 bases from J, the gap between germline ends came to 20 bases. Per germline, CDR1 SGHTS and CDR2 YDEGEE.

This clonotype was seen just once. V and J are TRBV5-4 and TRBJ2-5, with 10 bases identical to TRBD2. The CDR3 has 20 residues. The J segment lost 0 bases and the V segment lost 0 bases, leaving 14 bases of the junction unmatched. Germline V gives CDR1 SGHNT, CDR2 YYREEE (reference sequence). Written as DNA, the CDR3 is TGTGCCAGCAGCTTGGTGATTTTAGGGCTAGCGGGGGCCAACCAAGAGACCCAGTACTTC. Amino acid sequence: CASSLVILGLAGANQETQYF.